Sequencing of this T cell receptor beta chain was carried out in a study of blood T cell repertoires in COVID-19. The wider study: Collection of acute and convalescent COVID-19 samples took place in the United States, Italy and Spain. Sources were T cells, B-cell-depleted T cells, or PBMCs; the material itself was cDNA or gDNA.

Authors' methods: Nucleated cell number was recorded as an estimate derived from reference gene primer amplification. TCRdb's table, derived via immunoSEQ multiplex PCR, lists solely in-frame clones and lacks some. Clone size and the V and J calls come from that table; the DNA yielded D and trimming. The profile shows about 200,000 clones, roughly 84% of them singletons. Germline V gives CDR1 GTSNPN, CDR2 SVGIG (reference sequence). This CDR3 spans 13 amino acids. The sequencing input was peripheral blood. The chain links TRBV30 to TRBJ2-1; D may be TRBD1 (7 bases). The receptor comes from a human donor in a cohort sampled during active COVID-19. The CDR3 region has the DNA TGTGGGGTTTTGCGGAGGGGGCACAATGAGCAGTTCTTC. As protein: CGVLRRGHNEQFF.